The 25 T cell receptor beta chains reported below all come from one sample, sequenced in a study of cytomegalovirus exposure and HLA in healthy donors. Use of 60 Vbeta and 13 Jbeta primers characterized the PCR. Only in-frame clones appear in the TCRdb table, and some are missing; sequencing was by immunoSEQ multiplex PCR. The repertoire holds around 55,000 clones, with approximately 71% as singletons. Sequencing was carried out using PBMCs. The receptors were gathered from a man in his forties in good health and CMV-seropositive.

This rearrangement joins TRBV30 to TRBJ2-2, with D possibly being TRBD1 (6 bases). V shed 3 bases and J shed 7 bases, with 15 bases lying between them. The CDR3 has 14 amino acids. The V gene's germline CDR1 is GTSNPN and CDR2 SVGIG (reference sequence). The CDR3 DNA sequence: TGTGCCTGGAGAGGACAGATCACGGGCGGGGAGCTGTTTTTT. This sequence encodes CAWRGQITGGELFF.

This clone has only a few counts. This chain uses TRBV5-5 with TRBJ1-1, with D perhaps TRBD1 (5 bases). Germline values: CDR1 SGHKS, CDR2 YYEKEE (reference sequence). There are 14 residues in the CDR3. V was cut by 2 bases and J by 1 base, with 9 bases left in between. In DNA, the CDR3 is TGTGCCAGCAGCTTATTGGGGGGGAACACTGAAGCTTTCTTT. Translation: CASSLLGGNTEAFF. The whole variable domain, filled in from reference TRBV5-5 and TRBJ1-1, reads DAGVTQSPTHLIKTRGQQVTLRCSPISGHKSVSWYQQVLGQGPQFIFQYYEKEERGRGNFPDRFSARQFPNYSSELNVNALLLGDSALYLCASSLLGGNTEAFFGQGTRLTVV.

V is TRBV2 and J is TRBJ2-1, with 7 bases aligning to TRBD2. Trimming at V came to 3 bases and at J to 3 bases, leaving 5 bases not matched to a gene. The CDR3 has 15 amino acids. Germline CDR1 SNHLY, CDR2 FYNNEI. The CDR3 loop is CASSDVRGFYNEQFF. The CDR3 DNA follows: TGTGCCAGCAGTGATGTGCGGGGGTTCTACAATGAGCAGTTCTTC.

This clone was recorded only once. The chain combines TRBV2 with TRBJ1-1, with a tentative D call TRBD1 (6 bases). The ends were cut back, 6 bases at V and 6 bases at J, with 17 bases in the middle. The CDR3 sequence is 14 residues long. Germline CDR1 is SNHLY and CDR2 is FYNNEI. As DNA, the CDR3 is TGTGCCAGCAGCCTCAACATGGACAGTTCTGAAGCTTTCTTT. Its translation: CASSLNMDSSEAFF.

The chain recombines TRBV6-5 with TRBJ2-7; TRBD2 is a possible D gene (6 bases). Germline CDR1 and CDR2: MNHEY and SVGAGI. This CDR3 comprises 14 residues. V lost 6 bases and J 2 bases, leaving 14 bases between the germline ends. CDR3 nucleotides: TGTGCCAGCAGCCGGGAGCACCTTCCCTACGAGCAGTACTTC. As protein: CASSREHLPYEQYF.

This clone appeared a few times. The V gene is TRBV13, the J gene TRBJ2-3; 8 nucleotides align to TRBD2. The CDR3 contains 16 residues. V was pared by 0 bases and J by 2 bases, with 4 bases of the junction left unmatched. Germline V gene data show CDR1 as PRHDT and CDR2 as FYEKMQ (reference sequence). This CDR3 reads CASSLGAGGLTDTQYF. Here the CDR3 DNA reads TGTGCCAGCAGCTTAGGGGCGGGGGGTCTCACAGATACGCAGTATTTT.

This sequence joins TRBV5-1 and TRBJ2-3, with D possibly matching TRBD2 (6 bases). The CDR3 runs 14 residues. The germline gives CDR1 SGHRS, CDR2 YFSETQ. V lost 3 bases to trimming and J lost 0 bases, with 8 bases between them. The CDR3 is CASSSGLSTDTQYF. CDR3 DNA sequence: TGCGCCAGCAGCTCGGGACTTAGCACAGATACGCAGTATTTT.

This chain connects TRBV7-6 to TRBJ1-2; D is ambiguous. With 1 base removed from V and 5 bases from J, the gap between germline ends came to 8 bases. The CDR3 is made up of 13 amino acids. Germline values: CDR1 SGHVS, CDR2 FNYEAQ. The CDR3 DNA reads TGTGCCAGCAGCTTAGATCAGGCATATGGCTACACCTTC. Translation: CASSLDQAYGYTF.

This chain joins TRBV5-1 and TRBJ1-5, with D unclear. This CDR3 spans 13 amino acids. Germline V lookup: CDR1 SGHRS, CDR2 YFSETQ. Trimming stripped 4 bases from V and 6 bases from J, with 11 bases between. CDR3 region: CASSASPGQPQHF. CDR3 in DNA: TGCGCCAGCAGCGCAAGTCCCGGTCAGCCCCAGCATTTT.

The chain recombines TRBV9 with TRBJ1-2, with TRBD1 matching 8 bases. V lost 3 bases and J lost 7; bases outside the gene matches: 5. This CDR3 is built from 13 residues. Per the germline V gene, CDR1 is SGDLS and CDR2 is YYNGEE. The CDR3 region has the DNA TGTGCCAGCAGCGCCAGGGGGCTTGGTGGCTACACCTTC. Amino acid sequence: CASSARGLGGYTF.

The genes are TRBV27 and TRBJ1-2; no firm D call. V was trimmed by 4 bases and J by 1 base, leaving 10 bases between them. This CDR3 contains 14 residues. Germline assignment: CDR1 MNHEY and CDR2 SMNVEV (reference sequence). CDR3 protein: CASSSLTRNYGYTF. CDR3 nucleotide sequence: TGTGCCAGCAGTTCCTTGACACGTAACTATGGCTACACCTTC.

This clone has just one count. The chain carries TRBV2 and TRBJ2-5; possibly TRBD2 for D (6 bases). The CDR3 runs to 15 residues. With 0 bases removed from V and 5 bases from J, the gap between germline ends came to 13 bases. The germline CDR1 and CDR2 sequences are SNHLY and FYNNEI. CDR3 nucleotides: TGTGCCAGCAGTGAAGCAACCGGCCGGGGGGAGACCCAGTACTTC. Amino acids: CASSEATGRGETQYF. The full variable domain, its missing parts supplied by reference TRBV2 and TRBJ2-5, is EPEVTQTPSHQVTQMGQEVILRCVPISNHLYFYWYRQILGQKVEFLVSFYNNEISEKSEIFDDQFSVERPDGSNFTLKIRSTKLEDSAMYFCASSEATGRGETQYFGPGTRLLVL.

V is TRBV10-2 and J is TRBJ1-1, with D possibly TRBD1 on 5 matching bases. The CDR3 totals 12 residues. Germline V lookup: CDR1 WSHSY, CDR2 SAAADI. With 6 bases removed from V and 5 bases from J, the gap between germline ends came to 10 bases. The CDR3 DNA reads TGCGCCAGCAGAGGGGTTCGAACTGAAGCTTTCTTT. Its translation: CASRGVRTEAFF.

This clone was detected only a few times. J is TRBJ2-1 and V is TRBV29-1; 9 bases line up with TRBD2. CDR1 and CDR2 from the germline V gene are SQVTM and ANQGSEA. The CDR3 consists of 15 residues. Trimming removed 2 bases from V and 6 bases from J; junction bases left unmatched: 8. As DNA, the CDR3 is TGCAGCGTTGAAAAAGCTAGCGGGGCCACCAATGAGCAGTTCTTC. Its protein is CSVEKASGATNEQFF.

V gene TRBV4-1 combines with J gene TRBJ2-7, with 10 bases aligning to TRBD2. Germline values: CDR1 MGHRA, CDR2 YSYEKL. The J segment lost 0 bases and the V segment lost 6 bases, leaving 5 bases of the junction unmatched. The CDR3 covers 15 residues. Here the CDR3 DNA reads TGCGCCAGCAGGGCCGGGACTAGCGCCTCCTACGAGCAGTACTTC. Its protein is CASRAGTSASYEQYF.

The CDR3 sequence is CASSFRGSNNSPLHF. CDR3 bases: TGTGCCAGCAGTTTCAGGGGTAGTAATAATTCACCCCTCCACTTT. This rearrangement joins TRBV6-5 to TRBJ1-6; D may be TRBD1 (6 bases). Germline CDR1 MNHEY, CDR2 SVGAGI. This CDR3 is built from 15 residues. V was shortened by 4 bases and J by 5 bases, with 12 bases between the two germline ends.

The chain recombines TRBV6-1 with TRBJ2-3; TRBD1 agrees at 10 bases. The germline V gene encodes CDR1 MNHNS and CDR2 SASEGT. The CDR3 has 15 residues. V trimming: 6 bases; J trimming: 2 bases; junction bases outside the gene matches: 5. CDR3 region: CASRRDRGSTDTQYF. The CDR3, as DNA: TGTGCCAGCAGGAGGGACAGGGGATCCACAGATACGCAGTATTTT.

The chain is built from TRBV30 and TRBJ2-4; 8 bases match TRBD1. V lost 6 bases and J lost 13; bases outside the gene matches: 11. The V gene's germline CDR1 is GTSNPN and CDR2 SVGIG (reference sequence). The CDR3 contains 12 residues. CDR3 nucleotides: TGTGCCTGTAGGGACAGGTCCCTGGGACAGTACTTC. This encodes CACRDRSLGQYF.

This clone has more than one count but fewer than ten. The CDR3 is CASSLVGGLNEKLFF. For the CDR3, the DNA is TGTGCCAGCAGCTTAGTCGGGGGGCTGAATGAAAAACTGTTTTTT. V and J are TRBV7-9 and TRBJ1-4; a weak D match, TRBD1 (6 bases). Trimming shortened V by 1 base and J by 5 bases, and 11 bases separated the two germline ends. Germline values: CDR1 SEHNR, CDR2 FQNEAQ (reference sequence). The CDR3 spans 15 residues.

This clone was recorded a few times. This chain joins TRBV2 and TRBJ2-3, with a possible D match to TRBD2 (5 bases). Germline V gene lookup returns CDR1 SNHLY and CDR2 FYNNEI. V was trimmed by 3 bases and J by 4 bases, leaving 11 bases between them. The CDR3 extends over 14 amino acids. Here the CDR3 reads CASSEGGLADTQYF. The DNA for the CDR3 is TGTGCCAGCAGTGAGGGCGGGTTGGCAGATACGCAGTATTTT.

This CDR3 is CASSLGTPHEAYEQYF. The DNA for the CDR3 is TGTGCCAGCAGCTTAGGGACACCGCATGAGGCCTACGAGCAGTACTTC. The V call is TRBV7-8, the J call TRBJ2-7, with D tentatively TRBD1 (5 bases). CDR3 length: 16 residues. V was trimmed by 1 base and J by 2 bases, leaving 15 bases between them. Looked up from germline, CDR1 is SGHVS and CDR2 is FQNEAQ.

The chain has TRBV13 and TRBJ1-1; D perhaps matches TRBD1 (6 bases). Trimming took 2 bases from V and 1 from J, leaving 8 bases between them. Germline-derived CDR1 and CDR2 are PRHDT and FYEKMQ (reference sequence). The CDR3 sequence is 14 residues long. The CDR3 nucleotides read TGTGCCAGCAGCTTAAGACAGGAGAACACTGAAGCTTTCTTT. This gives the protein CASSLRQENTEAFF.

This rearrangement joins TRBV19 to TRBJ1-5, with a weak D call TRBD1 (5 bases). The V end was cut by 10 bases, the J end by 5 bases, with 9 bases between. Germline CDR1 reads LNHDA; CDR2 reads SQIVND (reference sequence). CDR3 length: 11 residues. The CDR3 region is CATGGDQPQHF. The CDR3 coding sequence is TGTGCCACGGGGGGTGATCAGCCCCAGCATTTT. Full variable domain (missing parts from reference TRBV19 and TRBJ1-5): DGGITQSPKYLFRKEGQNVTLSCEQNLNHDAMYWYRQDPGQGLRLIYYSQIVNDFQKGDIAEGYSVSREKKESFPLTVTSAQKNPTAFYLCATGGDQPQHFGDGTRLSIL.

The chain links TRBV4-2 to TRBJ2-1; the D is unclear. V lost 4 bases to trimming and J lost 7 bases, with 11 bases between them. The CDR3 sequence is 13 residues long. The germline CDR1 and CDR2 sequences are LGHNA and YNFKEQ. The CDR3 reads CASSPASANEQFF. The CDR3 coding sequence is TGTGCCAGCAGCCCCGCCTCTGCGAATGAGCAGTTCTTC.

This sequence joins TRBV15 and TRBJ1-5; D uncertain. Deletions cut 0 bases from V and 7 bases from J, with 13 bases between. Germline-derived CDR1 and CDR2 are LNHNV and YYDKDF (reference sequence). This CDR3 has 15 amino acids. The CDR3 sequence is CATSRDLGPGQPQHF. In DNA, the CDR3 is TGTGCCACCAGCAGAGATCTGGGTCCGGGGCAGCCCCAGCATTTT.